This T cell receptor (beta chain) was observed in a study of response to subunit inactivated influenza vaccine. One entry per CDR3 protein, called by TCRdb with MiXCR from the RT-PCR reads. The sample carries around 790,000 distinct CDR3 sequences, about 20% recorded once. As to this clonotype: The antigen remains undetermined.

Broader study findings: T cells newly recruited by each seasonal influenza vaccination are few, the authors suggested.

This clonotype originated in a man over 45 who received an inactivated influenza vaccine. The specimen was PBMCs from blood, collected 4 to 6 days after vaccination.

The CDR3 bases are TGTGCCAGCGGGGGGCTAGCGGATAGCACAGATACGCAGTATTTT. The encoded protein is CASGGLADSTDTQYF. The chain couples TRBV3-1 to TRBJ2-3; TRBD2 might be the D (7 bases). CDR1 and CDR2 from the germline V gene are LGHDT and YNNKEL (reference sequence). The germline V and J ends were trimmed by 8 bases and 0 bases, with 15 bases remaining between them. CDR3 length equals 15 residues.